This entry lists 28 T cell receptor beta chains sequenced from one sample in a study of cytomegalovirus exposure and HLA in healthy donors. Vbeta (60) and Jbeta (13) primers were used in the PCR. TCRdb's table, derived via immunoSEQ multiplex PCR, lists solely in-frame clones and lacks some. This table has 150,000 to 200,000 clones, approximately 78% appearing once. The sample consisted of PBMCs. These receptors were collected from a male donor in good health and CMV-seropositive.

This clone turned up a few times. The chain combines TRBV11-2 with TRBJ2-7; 7 positions match TRBD2. The CDR3 length is 17 residues. The germline gives CDR1 SGHAT, CDR2 FQNNGV. The V segment lost 2 bases and the J segment 4 bases; nucleotides outside the gene matches: 14. The CDR3 region is CASSLTSTGTISYEQYF. The CDR3 coding sequence is TGTGCCAGCAGCTTAACCTCCACCGGGACTATCTCTTACGAGCAGTACTTC. The variable domain in full, completed from reference TRBV11-2 and TRBJ2-7, reads EAGVAQSPRYKIIEKRQSVAFWCNPISGHATLYWYQQILGQGPKLLIQFQNNGVVDDSQLPKDRFSAERLKGVDSTLKIQPAKLEDSAVYLCASSLTSTGTISYEQYFGPGTRLTVT.

The chain recombines TRBV10-3 with TRBJ1-5; D ambiguous. The CDR3 has 14 residues. The V and J ends lost 4 bases and 0 bases respectively, with 7 bases between them. Germline V gene sequence: CDR1 ENHRY, CDR2 SYGVKD. As DNA, the CDR3 is TGTGCCATCAGTGTCAGTAATAGCAATCAGCCCCAGCATTTT. The encoded protein is CAISVSNSNQPQHF.

The CDR3 is CASSQGAENIQYF. The DNA for the CDR3 is TGTGCCAGCAGCCAAGGGGCAGAAAACATTCAGTACTTC. The J gene is TRBJ2-4, the V gene TRBV4-2; D remains unclear. Trimming pared 1 base from V and 5 bases from J, leaving 6 bases between. Looked up from germline, CDR1 is LGHNA and CDR2 is YNFKEQ. This CDR3 is built from 13 residues.

CDR3 DNA: TGTGCCAGCGAGGGGGCCCCAACCTACGAGCAGTACTTC. Translating it yields CASEGAPTYEQYF. The V call is TRBV28, the J call TRBJ2-7; TRBD1 aligns across 7 bases. The CDR3 extends over 13 amino acids. Trimming removed 8 bases from V and 2 bases from J; junction bases left unmatched: 6. Looked up from germline, CDR1 is MDHEN and CDR2 is SYDVKM.

This chain links TRBV6-5 with TRBJ1-2; TRBD1 matches at 9 bases. The ends lost 6 bases at V and 4 bases at J; junction bases unmatched: 9. The CDR3 is made up of 15 amino acids. CDR1 and CDR2 (germline): MNHEY, SVGAGI. The CDR3 coding sequence is TGTGCCAGCAGCTCCAACAGGGGGCTAGGCTATGGCTACACCTTC. Protein: CASSSNRGLGYGYTF.

The rearrangement joins TRBV19 to TRBJ1-6; TRBD1 aligns across 8 bases. The CDR3 loop spans 15 amino acids. With 9 bases clipped from V and 5 bases from J, the junction kept 9 bases outside the gene matches. CDR1 and CDR2 from the germline V gene are LNHDA and SQIVND (reference sequence). CDR3 region: CARDSDRGNNSPLHF. CDR3 DNA: TGTGCCAGAGACTCCGACAGGGGAAATAATTCACCCCTCCACTTT.

This clone showed up just once. The V gene is TRBV9, the J gene TRBJ2-5, with D possibly matching TRBD2 (5 bases). This CDR3 contains 13 residues. Germline V gene lookup returns CDR1 SGDLS and CDR2 YYNGEE. Trimming took 0 bases from V and 5 from J, leaving 8 bases between them. The CDR3 nucleotides read TGTGCCAGCAGCGTAGATGGCGGGGAGACCCAGTACTTC. It is translated as CASSVDGGETQYF.

As to this clone: One end of the junction is discordant with germline, which a read error may explain. The chain joins TRBV5-1 to TRBJ2-6; TRBD1 is a possible D gene (5 bases). Germline values: CDR1 SGHRS, CDR2 YFSETQ. This CDR3 is 16 amino acids long. CDR3 protein: CASSLSLLSGANGLTF. DNA for the CDR3: TGCGCCAGCAGCTTGAGTCTGCTCTCTGGGGCCAACGGCCTGACTTTC.

The chain links TRBV28 to TRBJ2-6, with D possibly being TRBD1 (6 bases). Germline-derived CDR1 and CDR2 are MDHEN and SYDVKM. Trimming removed 5 bases from V and 2 bases from J, with 10 bases in between. The CDR3 spans 15 residues. CDR3 DNA: TGTGCCAGCAGTCCCCCAGGGGCTGGGGCCAACGTCCTGACTTTC. Amino acids: CASSPPGAGANVLTF. The variable domain in full, completed from reference TRBV28 and TRBJ2-6, reads DVKVTQSSRYLVKRTGEKVFLECVQDMDHENMFWYRQDPGLGLRLIYFSYDVKMKEKGDIPEGYSVSREKKERFSLILESASTNQTSMYLCASSPPGAGANVLTFGAGSRLTVL.

The chain uses TRBV27 and TRBJ1-5; a weak D match, TRBD1 (5 bases). The CDR3 consists of 18 residues. Trimming shortened V by 4 bases and J by 1 base, and 20 bases separated the two germline ends. The germline CDR1 and CDR2 sequences are MNHEY and SMNVEV (reference sequence). The CDR3 DNA reads as TGTGCCAGCAGTTCCTTACCCACCGGGGGAGGGAGCAATCAGCCCCAGCATTTT. It specifies CASSSLPTGGGSNQPQHF.

The chain carries TRBV7-8 and TRBJ1-3; D is undetermined. Trimming left V 1 base short and J 0 bases short, with 10 bases between. The germline V gene has CDR1 SGHVS and CDR2 FQNEAQ. The CDR3 length is 16 residues. This chain's CDR3 is CASSLDAQYSGNTIYF. The DNA for the CDR3 is TGTGCCAGCAGCTTAGATGCCCAGTACTCTGGAAACACCATATATTTT. Full variable domain (missing parts from reference TRBV7-8 and TRBJ1-3): GAGVSQSPRYKVAKRGQDVALRCDPISGHVSLFWYQQALGQGPEFLTYFQNEAQLDKSGLPSDRFFAERPEGSVSTLKIQRTQQEDSAVYLCASSLDAQYSGNTIYFGEGSWLTVV.

The chain joins TRBV10-3 to TRBJ1-1; the D gene is possibly TRBD1 (5 bases). Germline V gives CDR1 ENHRY, CDR2 SYGVKD. CDR3 length: 13 residues. Between the trimmed V and J ends, which lost 8 bases and 5 bases, there was a span of 15 bases. The CDR3 spells CAIRLTGTTEAFF. The CDR3 DNA reads TGTGCCATCCGTCTAACAGGAACGACTGAAGCTTTCTTT.

The chain couples TRBV18 to TRBJ1-2; TRBD1 might be the D (5 bases). CDR1 KGHSH and CDR2 LQKENI come from the germline V gene. This CDR3 region has 16 residues. Trimming took off 2 bases at V and 0 bases at J, with 13 bases between the two ends. CDR3 sequence reads: CASSPMTEISNYGYTF. Written as DNA, the CDR3 is TGTGCCAGCTCACCAATGACAGAGATTTCTAACTATGGCTACACCTTC.

The chain employs TRBV6-5 and TRBJ2-7, with no clear D. Between the trimmed V and J ends, which lost 0 bases and 0 bases, there was a span of 9 bases. CDR3 length: 15 amino acids. The germline V gene encodes CDR1 MNHEY and CDR2 SVGAGI. DNA of the CDR3: TGTGCCAGCAGTTACTCGATAGCCGGCTCCTACGAGCAGTACTTC. Its protein product is CASSYSIAGSYEQYF.

The gene calls are TRBV28 and TRBJ2-7; a weak D match, TRBD2 (5 bases). This CDR3 has 15 residues. V lost 2 bases and J 5 bases, leaving 16 bases between the germline ends. Germline CDR1 MDHEN, CDR2 SYDVKM. The CDR3 DNA reads as TGTGCCAGCAGTTTAAGGACTCCCAAATCCCACGAGCAGTACTTC. It is translated as CASSLRTPKSHEQYF.

V and J are TRBV6-1 and TRBJ2-3; maybe TRBD2 (5 bases). The germline V and J ends were trimmed by 5 bases and 5 bases, with 17 bases remaining between them. This CDR3 has 15 amino acids. Germline CDR1 and CDR2: MNHNS and SASEGT. The CDR3 nucleotides read TGTGCCAGCAGTCGGACGAGCCACCGGGGAGATACGCAGTATTTT. The encoded protein is CASSRTSHRGDTQYF.

This clone was recorded only once. J is TRBJ2-1 and V is TRBV6-1; 7 bases are shared with TRBD1. Germline CDR1 reads MNHNS; CDR2 reads SASEGT. The CDR3 contains 15 residues. V lost 2 bases to trimming and J lost 4 bases; unmatched junction nucleotides: 5. The CDR3 region is CASSEFETGYNEQFF. CDR3 coding DNA: TGTGCCAGCAGTGAATTTGAGACAGGGTACAATGAGCAGTTCTTC.

The V call is TRBV30, the J call TRBJ1-4; 7 bases match TRBD1. Germline assignment: CDR1 GTSNPN and CDR2 SVGIG (reference sequence). The trim removed 3 bases at V and 7 bases at J, leaving 2 bases unmatched. The CDR3 extends over 12 amino acids. The CDR3 sequence: CAWSQGGEKLFF. In nucleotides, the CDR3 is TGTGCCTGGAGCCAGGGGGGTGAAAAACTGTTTTTT.

This clone was seen just once. The chain has TRBV19 and TRBJ2-7, with 10 bases lining up with TRBD1. This CDR3 has 17 amino acids. Germline CDR1 and CDR2: LNHDA and SQIVND (reference sequence). V was clipped by 1 base and J by 4 bases; unmatched bases: 10. CDR3 DNA sequence: TGTGCCAGTAGTATAGGACTCTCCCGGACAGGGGGGTACGAGCAGTACTTC. It yields the protein CASSIGLSRTGGYEQYF.

The chain recombines TRBV28 with TRBJ2-7, with 9 bases aligning to TRBD2. CDR1 and CDR2 (germline): MDHEN, SYDVKM. The V segment lost 10 bases and the J segment 0 bases; nucleotides outside the gene matches: 4. This CDR3 contains 13 residues. DNA for the CDR3: TGTGCCACCATTAGCGGGAGCTCCTACGAGCAGTACTTC. Protein: CATISGSSYEQYF.

V gene TRBV2 combines with J gene TRBJ1-5, with 12 bases lining up with TRBD1. The J segment lost 3 bases and the V segment lost 10 bases, leaving 13 bases of the junction unmatched. The germline V gene encodes CDR1 SNHLY and CDR2 FYNNEI. The CDR3 totals 17 residues. The CDR3 here is CATGRGTGGVSNQPQHF. The CDR3 bases are TGTGCCACCGGGAGGGGGACAGGGGGCGTCTCCAATCAGCCCCAGCATTTT.

The chain joins TRBV9 to TRBJ2-1; D is ambiguous. CDR1 is SGDLS, CDR2 YYNGEE, per germline. Trimming pared 0 bases from V and 9 bases from J, leaving 7 bases between. The CDR3 consists of 12 residues. CDR3 nucleotide sequence: TGTGCCAGCAGCGTAGTGCCCGGTGAGCAGTTCTTC. Translation gives CASSVVPGEQFF.

In DNA form, the CDR3 reads TGTGCCAGCAGTACAGGGGACACTGAAGCTTTCTTT. Its protein is CASSTGDTEAFF. This rearrangement joins TRBV6-5 to TRBJ1-1; 7 nucleotides agree with TRBD1. Unmatched junction bases numbered 0, after V lost 5 bases and J lost 3 bases. CDR3 length equals 12 residues. Germline CDR1 reads MNHEY; CDR2 reads SVGAGI.

V gene TRBV5-4 combines with J gene TRBJ2-3, with 9 positions matching TRBD1. Germline lookup yields CDR1 SGHNT and CDR2 YYREEE (reference sequence). The CDR3 covers 13 residues. With V trimmed by 4 bases and J by 6 bases, 3 bases remained unmatched. The CDR3 DNA sequence: TGTGCCAGCAGCCGGACAGGGGCGGATACGCAGTATTTT. Translated: CASSRTGADTQYF.

This chain joins TRBV9 and TRBJ1-2; D is unclear. Germline CDR1 SGDLS, CDR2 YYNGEE. Trimming took off 4 bases at V and 2 bases at J, with 12 bases between the two ends. The CDR3 covers 14 residues. DNA of the CDR3: TGTGCCAGCAGCTCGCTTGGTAGCAACTATGGCTACACCTTC. It yields the protein CASSSLGSNYGYTF. Looking up the rest from reference TRBV9 and TRBJ1-2 gives the full variable domain: DSGVTQTPKHLITATGQRVTLRCSPRSGDLSVYWYQQSLDQGLQFLIQYYNGEERAKGNILERFSAQQFPDLHSELNLSSLELGDSALYFCASSSLGSNYGYTFGSGTRLTVV.

The chain uses TRBV30 and TRBJ2-1; TRBD2 agrees at 8 bases. The V gene's germline CDR1 is GTSNPN and CDR2 SVGIG (reference sequence). Trimming took 0 bases from V and 6 from J; bases not matched to a gene: 4. The CDR3 is 14 amino acids. The CDR3 sequence: CAWSVGGLVNEQFF. The DNA of the CDR3 is TGTGCCTGGAGTGTAGGGGGACTAGTCAATGAGCAGTTCTTC.

J is TRBJ2-1 and V is TRBV29-1; 7 positions match TRBD2. Germline V gene lookup returns CDR1 SQVTM and CDR2 ANQGSEA. The junction had 11 bases not matched to a gene; V was cut back by 4 bases and J by 2 bases. The CDR3 is 16 amino acids. The CDR3 coding sequence is TGCAGCGTTGGAGCCCTAGCGGTTAGTACCTACAATGAGCAGTTCTTC. It yields the protein CSVGALAVSTYNEQFF.

This chain connects TRBV4-3 to TRBJ2-7; D is unclear. Germline loops: CDR1 LGHNA, CDR2 YSLEER. Trimming cost V 1 base and J 4 bases, with 11 bases left between them. The CDR3 length is 14 residues. CDR3 sequence: CASSQAPFPYEQYF. Here the CDR3 DNA reads TGCGCCAGCAGCCAAGCCCCATTTCCATACGAGCAGTACTTC.